The 4 T cell receptor beta chains listed next were all sequenced from one sample in a study of regulatory T cells in long-lasting Graves disease. Time point in this sample: newly diagnosed GD, antithyroid drugs for less than 3 months. Preparation of the TCR library used RNA extracted from PBMCs. Both iRepertoire HTBI primers and Arm-PCR of CDR3 regions were used to build the TCR beta libraries. TCRdb re-called the multiplex PCR reads with MiXCR, one entry per CDR3 protein. The data contain about 220,000 distinct CDR3 sequences, roughly 19% of them singletons. In addition, the sample was reused for a study of T cells in Graves' hyperthyroidism and ophthalmopathy.

The sample consisted of peripheral blood mononuclear cells (PBMCs), taken at new diagnosis, from a patient treated with antithyroid drugs. The receptors were gathered from a woman between 25 and 40 years old with Graves disease.

This clonotype was recorded at least ten times. This chain uses TRBV5-1 with TRBJ2-7; 7 bases match TRBD1. The CDR3 consists of 15 residues. The germline gives CDR1 SGHRS, CDR2 YFSETQ. V lost 4 bases and J lost 1; bases outside the gene matches: 8. The CDR3 sequence: CASSPRPGGSYEQYF. The CDR3 DNA reads as TGCGCCAGCAGCCCTCGGCCAGGGGGATCCTACGAGCAGTACTTC.

This clonotype was observed at least ten times. This sequence joins TRBV6-1 and TRBJ1-2, with a possible D match to TRBD1 (6 bases). The CDR3 extends over 15 amino acids. Deletions cut 4 bases from V and 6 bases from J, with 18 bases between. Germline V gives CDR1 MNHNS, CDR2 SASEGT. In nucleotides, the CDR3 is TGTGCCAGCAGTGTACAGGGAAGGCGTCAGAATGGCTACACCTTC. Its protein is CASSVQGRRQNGYTF.

This clonotype was seen more than once but under ten times. A single base separates this from a much larger clone, so it may be a read error. This likely comes from a read error, as the CDR3 has no conserved phenylalanine or tryptophan at its end. The chain has TRBV19 and TRBJ1-1; possible D gene TRBD1, 5 bases. Trimming took 4 bases from V and 5 from J, leaving 8 bases between them. The CDR3 is made up of 12 amino acids. Germline V gene data show CDR1 as LNHDA and CDR2 as SQIVND (reference sequence). The CDR3 DNA is TGTGCCAGTAGTAGGAAGGGGACTGAAGCTTTCTCT. It translates to CASSRKGTEAFS.

There are many counts of this clonotype. V and J are TRBV10-2 and TRBJ1-3; D perhaps matches TRBD1 (6 bases). The germline CDR1 and CDR2 sequences are WSHSY and SAAADI. This CDR3 is built from 15 residues. Deletions cut 6 bases from V and 0 bases from J, with 12 bases between. CDR3 in amino acids: CASSPQGFSGNTIYF. The CDR3 DNA is TGCGCCAGCAGCCCACAGGGTTTCTCTGGAAACACCATATATTTT.